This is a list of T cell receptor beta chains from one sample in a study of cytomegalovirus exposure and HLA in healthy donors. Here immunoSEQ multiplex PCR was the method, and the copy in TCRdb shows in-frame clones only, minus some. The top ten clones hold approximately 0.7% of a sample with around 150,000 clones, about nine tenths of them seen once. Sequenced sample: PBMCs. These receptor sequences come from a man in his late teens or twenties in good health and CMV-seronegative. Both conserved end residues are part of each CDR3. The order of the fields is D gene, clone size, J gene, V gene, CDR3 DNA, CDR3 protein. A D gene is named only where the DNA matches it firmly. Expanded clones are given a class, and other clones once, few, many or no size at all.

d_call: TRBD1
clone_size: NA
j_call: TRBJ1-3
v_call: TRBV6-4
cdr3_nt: TGTGCCACCAGGCCGGTTGGACAGGGTAATTGTCGCACCATATATTTT
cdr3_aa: CATRPVGQGNCRTIYF

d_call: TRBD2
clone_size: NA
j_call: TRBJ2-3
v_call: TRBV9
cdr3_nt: TGTGCCAGCAGCGTGGTAGCGGGGGGGCCCGGAGGTACAGATACGCAGTATTTT
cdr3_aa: CASSVVAGGPGGTDTQYF

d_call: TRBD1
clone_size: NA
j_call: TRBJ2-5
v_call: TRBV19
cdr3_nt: TGTGCCACCTGGGACAGGGGTGGCCAAGAGACCCAGTACTTC
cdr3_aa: CATWDRGGQETQYF

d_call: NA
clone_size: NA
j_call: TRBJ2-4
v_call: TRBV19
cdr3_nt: TGTGCCAGTAGTATTGGAGGAAACATTCAGTACTTC
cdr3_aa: CASSIGGNIQYF

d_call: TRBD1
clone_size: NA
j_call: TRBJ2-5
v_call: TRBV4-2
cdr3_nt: TGTGCCAGCAGCCCAAGAAACGACCCGAACAGGGGTCCCCAAGAGACCCAGTACTTC
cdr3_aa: CASSPRNDPNRGPQETQYF

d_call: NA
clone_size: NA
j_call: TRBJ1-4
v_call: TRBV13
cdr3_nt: TGTGCCAGCAGCTTAGCCGGGGCTAATGAAAAACTGTTTTTT
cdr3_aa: CASSLAGANEKLFF

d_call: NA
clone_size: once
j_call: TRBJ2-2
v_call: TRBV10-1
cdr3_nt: TGCGCCAGCAGGGCTCGGGACACCGGGGAGCTGTTTTTT
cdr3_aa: CASRARDTGELFF

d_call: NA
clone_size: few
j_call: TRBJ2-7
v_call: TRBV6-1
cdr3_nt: TGTGCCAGCAGTGACAAAACCTACGAGCAGTACTTC
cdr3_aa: CASSDKTYEQYF

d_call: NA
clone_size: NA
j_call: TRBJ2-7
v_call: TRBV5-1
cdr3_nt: TGCGCCAGCAGCCCTACGCCCGACGAGCAGTACTTC
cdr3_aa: CASSPTPDEQYF

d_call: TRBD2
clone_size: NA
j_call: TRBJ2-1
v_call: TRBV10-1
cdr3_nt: TGCGCCAGCAGTGGGACTAGCGGGAGGGCCTACAATGAGCAGTTCTTC
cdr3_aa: CASSGTSGRAYNEQFF

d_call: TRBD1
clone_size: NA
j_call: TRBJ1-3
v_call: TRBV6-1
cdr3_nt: TGTGCCAGCAGTTCATGGACAGGGGCGGGAAACACCATATATTTT
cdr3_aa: CASSSWTGAGNTIYF

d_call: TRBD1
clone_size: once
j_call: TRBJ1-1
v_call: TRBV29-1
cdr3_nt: TGCAGCGTCGGGACAGGGGGTTCTTTGAACACTGAAGCTTTCTTT
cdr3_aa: CSVGTGGSLNTEAFF

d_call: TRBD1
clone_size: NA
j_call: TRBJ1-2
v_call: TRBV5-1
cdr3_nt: TGCGCCAGCAGCTTGGTGGGACAGGGAAAGGGTGACTATGGCTACACCTTC
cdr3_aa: CASSLVGQGKGDYGYTF

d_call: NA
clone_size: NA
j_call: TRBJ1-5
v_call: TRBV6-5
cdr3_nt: TGTGCCAGCAGTTACGGGGGCATCAATCAGCCCCAGCATTTT
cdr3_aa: CASSYGGINQPQHF

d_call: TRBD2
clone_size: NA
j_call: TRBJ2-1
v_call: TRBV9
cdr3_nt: TGTGCCAGCAGCGTAACTAGCGGGAGGTTTAGGGATGAGCAGTTCTTC
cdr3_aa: CASSVTSGRFRDEQFF

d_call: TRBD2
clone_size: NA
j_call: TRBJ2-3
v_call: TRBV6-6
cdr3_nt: TGTGCCAGCAGTTACTTTAAGACTAGCGGGGCAGATACGCAGTATTTT
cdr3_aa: CASSYFKTSGADTQYF

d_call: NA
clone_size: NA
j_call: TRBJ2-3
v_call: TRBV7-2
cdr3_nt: TGTGCCAGCAGCTCCCATAGTCTCCTCACAGATACGCAGTATTTT
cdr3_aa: CASSSHSLLTDTQYF

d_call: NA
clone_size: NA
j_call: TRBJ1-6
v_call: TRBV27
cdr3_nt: TGTGCCAGCAGTTTAAGAGGCTCCTATAATTCACCCCTCCACTTT
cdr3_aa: CASSLRGSYNSPLHF

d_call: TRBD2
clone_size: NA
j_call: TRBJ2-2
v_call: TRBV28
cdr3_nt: TGTGCCAGCAGGATAGCGGGGGGGCCTACCGGGGAGCTGTTTTTT
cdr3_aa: CASRIAGGPTGELFF

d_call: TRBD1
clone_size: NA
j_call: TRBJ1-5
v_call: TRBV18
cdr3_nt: TGTGCCAGCTCACTATCGGGACAGGTCAATCAGCCCCAGCATTTT
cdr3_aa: CASSLSGQVNQPQHF

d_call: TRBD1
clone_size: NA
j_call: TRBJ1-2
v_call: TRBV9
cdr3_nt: TGTGCCAGCAGCCCCCGCCCGGGACAGGGTAACTATGGCTACACCTTC
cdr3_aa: CASSPRPGQGNYGYTF

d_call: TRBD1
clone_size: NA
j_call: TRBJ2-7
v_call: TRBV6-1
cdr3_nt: TGTGCCAGCAGTGAAGCGGGGGCAGGGGGTCACCAGCAGTACTTC
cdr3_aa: CASSEAGAGGHQQYF

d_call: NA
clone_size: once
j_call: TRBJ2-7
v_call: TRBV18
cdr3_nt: TGTGCCAGCTCACCCTCCAGTTTCTCCTACGAGCAGTACTTC
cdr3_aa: CASSPSSFSYEQYF

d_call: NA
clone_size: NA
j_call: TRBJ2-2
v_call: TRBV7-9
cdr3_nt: TGTGCCACCCGCAGCGGGGAGCTGTTTTTT
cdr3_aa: CATRSGELFF

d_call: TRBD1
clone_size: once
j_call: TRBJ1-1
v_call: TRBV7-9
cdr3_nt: TGTGCCAGCAGCTCCGGGACAGGGGACACTGAAGCTTTCTTT
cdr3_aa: CASSSGTGDTEAFF

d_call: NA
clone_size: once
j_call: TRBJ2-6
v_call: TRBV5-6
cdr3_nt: TGTGCCAGCAGCTTGGGTACAGGGGCCAACGTCCTGACTTTC
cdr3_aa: CASSLGTGANVLTF

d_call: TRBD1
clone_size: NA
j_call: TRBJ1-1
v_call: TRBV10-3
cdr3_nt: TGTGCCATCAGTCCCGGTGGGGCAGGGGGCCAGGACACTGAAGCTTTCTTT
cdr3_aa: CAISPGGAGGQDTEAFF

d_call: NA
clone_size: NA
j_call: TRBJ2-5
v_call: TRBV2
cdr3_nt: TGTGCCAGCAGTGAGGCCACACGGGGACAAGAGACCCAGTACTTC
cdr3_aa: CASSEATRGQETQYF

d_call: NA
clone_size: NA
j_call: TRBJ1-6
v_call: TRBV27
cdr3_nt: TGTGCCAGCAGTTTTTGGGTAGGGAGCGATTCACCCCTCCACTTT
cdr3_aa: CASSFWVGSDSPLHF